This T cell receptor beta chain was found in a study of blood T cell repertoires in COVID-19. Overall study context: Acute-phase and convalescent COVID-19 samples originated in the United States, Italy and Spain. Sources were T cells, B-cell-depleted T cells, or PBMCs; the material itself was cDNA or gDNA.

Original analysis: Counts of nucleated cells, estimated from reference gene primer amplification, were obtained. Sequencing was performed with immunoSEQ multiplex PCR; in TCRdb, only in-frame clones are kept and a portion is missing. The DNA gave D and trimming, while V, J and clone size come from that table. The sample yields approximately 210,000 clones, 92% seen once. CDR3 size: 14 residues. Germline CDR1 and CDR2: GTSNPN and SVGIG (reference sequence). The germline V and J ends were trimmed by 8 bases and 0 bases, with 16 bases remaining between them. The V and J genes are TRBV30 and TRBJ1-1; the D is unclear. The receptor comes from a man aged 25 to 45 with acute or convalescent COVID-19. The sequenced sample was peripheral blood. The CDR3 DNA reads as TGTGCCACGTCCAGGTACCCGATGAACACTGAAGCTTTCTTT. Amino acids: CATSRYPMNTEAFF.